This TCR beta chain was documented in a study of T cell changes during pregnancy in multiple sclerosis. This CDR3 spans 13 amino acids. In germline, CDR1 is MNHEY, CDR2 SVGAGI. Losses at the gene ends were 6 bases for V and 11 bases for J; bases not matched to a gene: 11. Measured with immunoSEQ multiplex PCR; TCRdb has only the in-frame clones, and not every one. This sample has 45,000 to 50,000 clones, with about 90% found just once. The TCR sequence derives from a female donor in good health, enrolled as a control in a pregnancy study. Source: CD4+ T cells from peripheral blood mononuclear cells, taken in the second trimester of pregnancy. The chain carries TRBV6-5 and TRBJ1-1; 8 nucleotides line up with TRBD1. The CDR3 region is CASRPTGGSRAFF. The CDR3 region has the DNA TGTGCCAGCAGACCTACAGGGGGATCCCGGGCTTTCTTT.